This T cell receptor (beta chain) comes out of a study of blood T cells in healthy people across ages. Investigators took approximately 9.4 milliliters of peripheral blood from every donor. Per individual sample, total RNA of at least 5.5 micrograms was extracted. The germline V gene encodes CDR1 SGHTA and CDR2 FQGNSA. Trimming took off 4 bases at V and 4 bases at J, with 7 bases between the two ends. The CDR3 covers 12 residues. This clonotype was counted ten times or more. Its antigen remains unknown. Whole-study findings and limits: Diversity was estimated from one million T cells, and these estimates were considered underestimates.

For the second PCR, which ran for about 7 to 12 cycles, a sample-barcoded 5' primer and a J-beta primer mix were used. Every sample gave at least 3 million paired-end reads containing CDR3. TCRdb re-called the 5' RACE reads through MiXCR, storing one row per CDR3 protein. The sample yields about 1,500,000 distinct CDR3 sequences, 28% seen once. The chain has TRBV7-2 and TRBJ2-5; no firm D call. The TCR sequence derives from a woman aged 25 to 45 in good health. What was sequenced was blood. DNA of the CDR3: TGTGCCAGCAGCTCGGCTCCAGAGACCCAGTACTTC. Translated: CASSSAPETQYF.